The sequence of this TCR beta chain was determined in a study of T cells in Graves' hyperthyroidism and ophthalmopathy. It was RNA transcripts that yielded the amplified TCR beta CDR3 regions. The HTBI set primed first-round TCR CDR3 RT-PCR. TCRdb reanalysed the multiplex PCR reads using MiXCR and keeps one entry per CDR3 protein. The sample lists around 500,000 distinct CDR3 sequences; less than 25% were seen once. CDR1 and CDR2 (germline): GTSNPN, SVGIG (reference sequence). This CDR3 has 11 amino acids. V lost 0 bases and J lost 5, with 4 bases in between. Sequenced material: blood. The chain carries TRBV30 and TRBJ1-1; D unclear. This sequence was found in an older woman with Graves' ophthalmopathy. Here the CDR3 DNA reads TGTGCCTGGAGTGTACTGACTGAAGCTTTCTTT. Amino acids: CAWSVLTEAFF.